A selection of T cell receptor beta chains follows, all from one sample in a study of T-cell memory formation after mild COVID-19. TCRdb ran MiXCR on the 5' RACE reads and lists one entry per CDR3 protein. The data contain 300,000 to 350,000 distinct CDR3 sequences, approximately 14% of them singletons. Sequenced: PBMCs or a T cell subset sorted from them (not recorded which). These receptors came from a man aged 18 to 30 who had mild COVID-19 (a few samples of this study predate the infection). Cell type and time point are not known. Each CDR3 is given with its conserved first and last residue. Fields, in order: D gene, CDR3 length, J gene, V gene, clone size, CDR3 protein, CDR3 DNA. A D gene is named only where the DNA matches it firmly. The listing skips clone size in some rows; elsewhere it reads once, few, many or a size class.

D: NA
length: 15
J: TRBJ1-1
V: TRBV5-1
size: NA
CDR3: CASSFVPGANTEAFF
DNA: TGCGCCAGCAGCTTCGTCCCGGGGGCGAACACTGAAGCTTTCTTT

D: TRBD2
length: 18
J: TRBJ2-5
V: TRBV4-2
size: NA
CDR3: CASSQDLGGGAESETQYF
DNA: TGTGCCAGCAGCCAAGATTTAGGCGGGGGGGCTGAGAGTGAGACCCAGTACTTC

D: NA
length: 15
J: TRBJ2-1
V: TRBV9
size: NA
CDR3: CASSVIGGSYNEQFF
DNA: TGTGCCAGCAGCGTTATAGGGGGCTCCTACAATGAGCAGTTCTTC

D: NA
length: 14
J: TRBJ2-3
V: TRBV10-3
size: many
CDR3: CAITPREQTDTQYF
DNA: TGTGCCATCACGCCTAGGGAACAAACAGATACGCAGTATTTT

D: NA
length: 14
J: TRBJ2-2
V: TRBV20-1
size: many
CDR3: CSAPRQADTGELFF
DNA: TGCAGTGCCCCAAGACAGGCCGACACCGGGGAGCTGTTTTTT

D: NA
length: 14
J: TRBJ1-3
V: TRBV5-1
size: NA
CDR3: CASSFADSGNTIYF
DNA: TGCGCCAGCAGCTTTGCAGACTCTGGAAACACCATATATTTT

D: NA
length: 14
J: TRBJ1-1
V: TRBV12-3/TRBV12-4
size: many
CDR3: CASSLEVMNTEAFF
DNA: TGTGCCAGCAGTTTGGAGGTGATGAACACTGAAGCTTTCTTT

D: TRBD2
length: 13
J: TRBJ2-1
V: TRBV19
size: NA
CDR3: CASSIDERGEQFF
DNA: TGTGCCAGTAGTATAGATGAGCGGGGGGAGCAGTTCTTC

D: NA
length: 11
J: TRBJ1-1
V: TRBV10-3
size: few
CDR3: CAISESTEAFF
DNA: TGTGCCATCAGTGAGTCCACTGAAGCTTTCTTT

D: NA
length: 15
J: TRBJ2-3
V: TRBV12-3/TRBV12-4
size: NA
CDR3: CASSLLPVPPDTQYF
DNA: TGTGCCAGCAGTTTGTTGCCCGTCCCCCCAGATACGCAGTATTTT

D: NA
length: 15
J: TRBJ2-1
V: TRBV9
size: many
CDR3: CASSVDLGLGNEQFF
DNA: TGTGCCAGCAGCGTAGATCTAGGTTTAGGGAATGAGCAGTTCTTC

D: NA
length: 12
J: TRBJ2-5
V: TRBV6-2/TRBV6-3
size: NA
CDR3: CASTNSQETQYF
DNA: TGTGCCAGCACGAACAGCCAAGAGACCCAGTACTTC

D: NA
length: 14
J: TRBJ2-4
V: TRBV6-2/TRBV6-3
size: few
CDR3: CASSLRDPLNIQYF
DNA: TGTGCCAGCAGTCTTCGGGACCCGTTGAACATTCAGTACTTC

D: TRBD1
length: 13
J: TRBJ1-2
V: TRBV5-5
size: few
CDR3: CASSSQGAGGYTF
DNA: TGTGCCAGCAGCTCTCAGGGGGCTGGTGGCTACACCTTC

D: TRBD2
length: 17
J: TRBJ2-7
V: TRBV28
size: few
CDR3: CASSWPGLADSSYEQYF
DNA: TGTGCCAGCAGTTGGCCGGGACTAGCGGATAGCTCCTACGAGCAGTACTTC

D: NA
length: 13
J: TRBJ1-6
V: TRBV30
size: NA
CDR3: CAWRTVYNSPLHF
DNA: TGTGCCTGGAGGACAGTCTATAATTCACCCCTCCACTTT

D: NA
length: 15
J: TRBJ2-2
V: TRBV7-2
size: many
CDR3: CASSWTLTNTGELFF
DNA: TGTGCCAGCAGCTGGACGCTTACGAACACCGGGGAGCTGTTTTTT

D: NA
length: 13
J: TRBJ1-5
V: TRBV12-3/TRBV12-4
size: NA
CDR3: CASSYGEGQPQHF
DNA: TGTGCCAGCAGTTACGGGGAGGGTCAGCCCCAGCATTTT

D: NA
length: 14
J: TRBJ1-1
V: TRBV12-3/TRBV12-4
size: NA
CDR3: CASSLQGLDTEAFF
DNA: TGTGCCAGCAGTTTACAGGGCTTGGACACTGAAGCTTTCTTT

D: TRBD1
length: 14
J: TRBJ1-2
V: TRBV27
size: NA
CDR3: CASSLTGQGGGYTF
DNA: TGTGCCAGCAGTTTAACCGGACAGGGAGGCGGCTACACCTTC

D: NA
length: 13
J: TRBJ1-1
V: TRBV6-2/TRBV6-3
size: few
CDR3: CASAYQAASEAFF
DNA: TGTGCCAGCGCCTACCAGGCCGCCAGTGAAGCTTTCTTT

D: NA
length: 12
J: TRBJ2-7
V: TRBV6-6
size: few
CDR3: CASSSTSYEQYF
DNA: TGTGCCAGCAGCTCCACCTCCTACGAGCAGTACTTC

D: NA
length: 11
J: TRBJ2-2
V: TRBV6-2/TRBV6-3
size: few
CDR3: CAIAYTGELFF
DNA: TGTGCCATCGCTTACACCGGGGAGCTGTTTTTT

D: TRBD1
length: 13
J: TRBJ2-7
V: TRBV20-1
size: NA
CDR3: CSARSTGTYEQYF
DNA: TGCAGTGCTAGGTCGACAGGGACCTACGAGCAGTACTTC

D: NA
length: 12
J: TRBJ2-3
V: TRBV18
size: few
CDR3: CASHGLTDTQYF
DNA: TGTGCCAGCCACGGCCTTACAGATACGCAGTATTTT

D: NA
length: 16
J: TRBJ2-2
V: TRBV12-3/TRBV12-4
size: NA
CDR3: CASSRAGVVGTGELFF
DNA: TGTGCCAGCAGTCGAGCAGGGGTGGTTGGCACCGGGGAGCTGTTTTTT

D: NA
length: 15
J: TRBJ1-6
V: TRBV18
size: NA
CDR3: CASSPPGHPNSPLHF
DNA: TGTGCCAGCTCACCGCCCGGACATCCTAATTCACCCCTCCACTTT

D: TRBD1
length: 16
J: TRBJ1-2
V: TRBV19
size: NA
CDR3: CASSRTGGFPNYGYTF
DNA: TGTGCCAGTAGTCGGACAGGGGGCTTTCCCAACTATGGCTACACCTTC

D: TRBD1
length: 15
J: TRBJ1-2
V: TRBV4-1
size: NA
CDR3: CASSHARDRAYGYTF
DNA: TGCGCCAGCAGCCACGCCCGGGACAGGGCCTATGGCTACACCTTC

D: NA
length: 14
J: TRBJ2-1
V: TRBV7-3
size: many
CDR3: CASSPPGGFNEQFF
DNA: TGTGCCAGCAGCCCTCCCGGAGGGTTCAATGAGCAGTTCTTC

D: NA
length: 17
J: TRBJ2-3
V: TRBV6-6
size: many
CDR3: CASSFRRLIASTDTQYF
DNA: TGTGCCAGCAGTTTCCGTCGACTGATAGCTAGCACAGATACGCAGTATTTT

D: NA
length: 14
J: TRBJ2-2
V: TRBV12-3/TRBV12-4
size: NA
CDR3: CASSSRSFSGELFF
DNA: TGTGCCAGCAGTTCTCGTAGTTTTTCCGGGGAGCTGTTTTTT

D: NA
length: 14
J: TRBJ2-1
V: TRBV20-1
size: few
CDR3: CSAPARSAYNEQFF
DNA: TGCAGTGCTCCCGCGCGGAGCGCTTACAATGAGCAGTTCTTC

D: NA
length: 15
J: TRBJ2-5
V: TRBV5-1
size: few
CDR3: CASSRPAGPQETQYF
DNA: TGCGCCAGCAGCCGACCCGCCGGGCCACAAGAGACCCAGTACTTC

D: TRBD1
length: 14
J: TRBJ2-2
V: TRBV6-6
size: few
CDR3: CASNSDRVTGELFF
DNA: TGTGCCAGCAACTCCGACAGGGTGACCGGGGAGCTGTTTTTT

D: NA
length: 16
J: TRBJ1-6
V: TRBV6-2/TRBV6-3
size: NA
CDR3: CASSYSWRSSNSPLHF
DNA: TGTGCCAGCAGTTACTCTTGGAGGAGCAGTAATTCACCCCTCCACTTT

D: TRBD1
length: 15
J: TRBJ2-1
V: TRBV18
size: few
CDR3: CASSPQTGVRNEQFF
DNA: TGTGCCAGCTCACCTCAGACAGGGGTCCGGAATGAGCAGTTCTTC

D: NA
length: 14
J: TRBJ2-1
V: TRBV15
size: few
CDR3: CATSRGSDYNEQFF
DNA: TGTGCCACCAGCAGAGGGTCGGACTACAATGAGCAGTTCTTC

D: TRBD1
length: 14
J: TRBJ2-7
V: TRBV20-1
size: few
CDR3: CSAIQQGARYEQYF
DNA: TGCAGTGCCATACAACAGGGGGCTCGGTACGAGCAGTACTTC

D: NA
length: 16
J: TRBJ2-1
V: TRBV6-2/TRBV6-3
size: NA
CDR3: CASSSPGLGLYNEQFF
DNA: TGTGCCAGCAGTTCTCCGGGACTGGGACTTTACAATGAGCAGTTCTTC

D: TRBD1
length: 16
J: TRBJ2-2
V: TRBV29-1
size: many
CDR3: CSVRSGEQGYTGELFF
DNA: TGCAGCGTTCGTAGTGGGGAACAGGGGTACACCGGGGAGCTGTTTTTT

D: NA
length: 14
J: TRBJ1-1
V: TRBV5-1
size: few
CDR3: CASSSLSGNTEAFF
DNA: TGCGCCAGCAGCTCCCTAAGCGGGAACACTGAAGCTTTCTTT

D: TRBD2
length: 15
J: TRBJ2-5
V: TRBV7-2
size: NA
CDR3: CASSLDSGTRNTQYF
DNA: TGTGCCAGCAGCTTAGACAGCGGGACTAGGAATACCCAGTACTTC

D: TRBD1
length: 15
J: TRBJ2-5
V: TRBV5-1
size: many
CDR3: CASSLVGTGEETQYF
DNA: TGCGCCAGCAGCTTGGTGGGGACAGGGGAAGAGACCCAGTACTTC

D: TRBD2
length: 15
J: TRBJ2-3
V: TRBV5-4
size: NA
CDR3: CASSFSGGPRNTQYF
DNA: TGTGCCAGCAGCTTCAGCGGGGGCCCTAGAAATACGCAGTATTTT

D: NA
length: 16
J: TRBJ2-1
V: TRBV4-3
size: many
CDR3: CASSQVEGGPHNEQFF
DNA: TGCGCCAGCAGCCAAGTAGAAGGGGGGCCCCACAATGAGCAGTTCTTC